The next 17 T cell receptor beta chains were all read from a single sample in a study of metastatic and nonmetastatic thyroid tumors. TCRdb re-clonotyped the PCR reads through MiXCR. The top ten hold more than 8% of the sample, which has about 85,000 clones, approximately 9% seen once. Patients had received no treatment of any kind before thyroid surgery. Sequencing used blood. The source of these receptors is a female donor with papillary thyroid cancer or a benign thyroid nodule (not recorded which). Some clones in this sample may be carry-over from other donors' samples.

This clone was observed many times. V and J are TRBV10-3 and TRBJ1-1; no reliable D call. The V and J ends lost 2 bases and 0 bases respectively, with 7 bases between them. The CDR3 consists of 14 residues. Germline V gene lookup returns CDR1 ENHRY and CDR2 SYGVKD. The CDR3 coding sequence is TGTGCCATCAGTGAGGGCAACTTGAACACTGAAGCTTTCTTT. It is translated as CAISEGNLNTEAFF.

V gene TRBV6-5 combines with J gene TRBJ1-1, with TRBD1 as a possible D gene (6 bases). The CDR3 runs to 16 residues. V was clipped by 0 bases and J by 7 bases, with 18 bases between them. The germline V gene has CDR1 MNHEY and CDR2 SVGAGI. For the CDR3, the DNA is TGTGCCAGCAGTTACTCGATGTCGGGGGGCAGCTATGAAGCTTTCTTT. Translated, it gives CASSYSMSGGSYEAFF.

This clone was seen at least ten times. Being one base from a much bigger clone, this may be a read error. V gene TRBV6-1 combines with J gene TRBJ1-1; D gene unclear. The CDR3 consists of 12 residues. Germline CDR1 MNHNS, CDR2 SASEGT. The germline V and J ends were trimmed by 7 bases and 10 bases, with 16 bases remaining between them. In nucleotides, the CDR3 is TGTGCCAGCAAAATTTCAGTGGGTGGAGCTTTCTTT. Encoded protein: CASKISVGGAFF.

This clone was recorded many times. V is TRBV2 and J is TRBJ2-5; 9 nucleotides align to TRBD2. Looked up from germline, CDR1 is SNHLY and CDR2 is FYNNEI. The CDR3 has 15 residues. V gave up 5 bases and J gave up 1 base; unmatched junction bases: 5. The CDR3 nucleotides read TGTGCCAGCAGTAGAGGGACTAGCTCCCAAGAGACCCAGTACTTC. Translated, it gives CASSRGTSSQETQYF.

This clone was counted ten times or more. The rearrangement uses TRBV5-1 and TRBJ2-1, with D perhaps being TRBD1 or TRBD2 (5 bases each). The V gene's germline CDR1 is SGHRS and CDR2 YFSETQ. The ends were cut back, 2 bases at V and 7 bases at J, with 10 bases in the middle. This CDR3 is built from 13 residues. For the CDR3, the DNA is TGCGCCAGCAGCTTAGAGGGGCGGAATGAGCAGTTCTTC. Translating it yields CASSLEGRNEQFF.

In its sample, this clone was seen many times. The rearrangement uses TRBV24-1 and TRBJ2-5; possibly TRBD1 or TRBD2 for D (5 bases each). The length of the CDR3 is 15 residues. Germline CDR1 KGHDR, CDR2 SFDVKD. V gave up 0 bases and J gave up 0 bases, with 7 bases separating them. The CDR3 DNA reads as TGTGCCACCAGTGATTTGGGGGGAGACCAAGAGACCCAGTACTTC. Translation: CATSDLGGDQETQYF.

This clone was seen at least ten times. The chain carries TRBV6-1 and TRBJ2-2, with D possibly matching TRBD2 (6 bases). CDR3 length equals 14 residues. V gave up 6 bases and J gave up 4 bases, with 12 bases separating them. Germline V gene sequence: CDR1 MNHNS, CDR2 SASEGT. The CDR3 DNA follows: TGTGCCAGCAGGCTTAAAGCGGGCACCGGGGAGCTGTTTTTT. The encoded protein is CASRLKAGTGELFF.

In its sample, this clone was seen many times. The genes are TRBV5-1 and TRBJ1-2; no clear D. Germline lookup yields CDR1 SGHRS and CDR2 YFSETQ. V was pared by 1 base and J by 0 bases, with 10 bases between. This CDR3 is built from 15 residues. CDR3 in amino acids: CASSLMYGTNYGYTF. The CDR3 DNA follows: TGCGCCAGCAGCTTGATGTACGGAACTAACTATGGCTACACCTTC.

Many counts were recorded for this clone. The chain joins TRBV6-1 to TRBJ2-1, with 7 bases matching TRBD1. The V and J ends lost 7 bases and 9 bases, in that order; junction bases with no gene match: 6. The germline V gene has CDR1 MNHNS and CDR2 SASEGT. The CDR3 contains 12 residues. The CDR3 nucleotides are TGTGCCAGCACTCAAGGGGGCATTGAGCAGTTCTTC. This sequence encodes CASTQGGIEQFF.

This clone has at least ten counts. The chain's CDR3 is CASSEGTGGAEQYF. Written as DNA, the CDR3 is TGTGCCAGCAGTGAAGGGACAGGGGGCGCCGAGCAGTACTTC. This chain connects TRBV6-1 to TRBJ2-7; TRBD1 matches 11 bases. The CDR3 contains 14 residues. Germline values: CDR1 MNHNS, CDR2 SASEGT. J gave up 6 bases and V 1 base, and 2 bases lay outside the gene matches.

This clone was detected many times. The rearrangement uses TRBV18 and TRBJ2-3; D remains ambiguous. This CDR3 has 12 amino acids. CDR1 and CDR2 from the germline V gene are KGHSH and LQKENI. With 2 bases removed from V and 6 bases from J, the gap between germline ends came to 6 bases. The CDR3 region has the DNA TGTGCCAGCTCACCAGGTTCCGATACGCAGTATTTT. It codes for CASSPGSDTQYF. The entire variable domain, with the rest obtained from reference TRBV18 and TRBJ2-3, is as follows: NAGVMQNPRHLVRRRGQEARLRCSPMKGHSHVYWYRQLPEEGLKFMVYLQKENIIDESGMPKERFSAEFPKEGPSILRIQQVVRGDSAAYFCASSPGSDTQYFGPGTRLTVL.

This clone came up a few times. A read error is possible here, since a much larger clone lies one base away. The chain couples TRBV11-2 to TRBJ1-5; D is uncertain. Germline V gene lookup returns CDR1 SGHAT and CDR2 FQNNGV. Trimming pared 3 bases from V and 2 bases from J, leaving 11 bases between. The CDR3 is 15 amino acids. The CDR3 sequence: CASSLTPNGNQPQHF. CDR3 DNA: TGTGCCAGCAGCTTGACGCCGAATGGCAATCAGCCCCAGCATTTT.

This clone was seen ten or more times. The genes are TRBV20-1 and TRBJ2-5; unclear D gene. Trimming took 3 bases from V and 5 from J, leaving 13 bases between them. The CDR3 contains 13 residues. Germline CDR1 reads DFQATT; CDR2 reads SNEGSKA (reference sequence). The CDR3 sequence is CSASVITGETQYF. DNA of the CDR3: TGCAGTGCTAGTGTGATAACCGGGGAGACCCAGTACTTC.

This clone was counted at least ten times. V and J are TRBV6-4 and TRBJ2-3; no reliable D call. The CDR3 is 13 residues long. Per germline, CDR1 MRHNA and CDR2 SNTAGT. V lost 2 bases and J 8 bases, leaving 11 bases between the germline ends. CDR3 amino acids: CASSDAELGTQYF. The CDR3 nucleotides read TGTGCCAGCAGTGACGCGGAGCTAGGTACGCAGTATTTT.

This clone was detected many times. The chain joins TRBV2 to TRBJ1-2; TRBD1 might be the D (5 bases). Trimming removed 4 bases at V and 0 bases at J, with 9 bases between. CDR3 length: 14 residues. The germline V gene has CDR1 SNHLY and CDR2 FYNNEI. CDR3 protein: CASSGRGPNYGYTF. The CDR3, as DNA: TGTGCCAGCAGTGGGAGGGGCCCTAACTATGGCTACACCTTC.

In this sample, this clone turned up many times. The rearrangement links TRBV7-9 to TRBJ1-6; D ambiguous. Germline values: CDR1 SEHNR, CDR2 FQNEAQ (reference sequence). V lost 1 base to trimming and J lost 6 bases, with 7 bases between them. The CDR3 has 14 residues. The DNA of the CDR3 is TGTGCCAGCAGCTTAGGTACTTTTAATTCACCCCTCCACTTT. Translating gives CASSLGTFNSPLHF.

This clone was found many times. V and J are TRBV6-5 and TRBJ2-7; no reliable D call. Germline values: CDR1 MNHEY, CDR2 SVGAGI. This CDR3 is 14 amino acids long. Trimming took off 1 base at V and 0 bases at J, with 7 bases between the two ends. CDR3 protein: CASSYLGFSYEQYF. CDR3 sequence (DNA): TGTGCCAGCAGTTACTTGGGGTTCTCCTACGAGCAGTACTTC.